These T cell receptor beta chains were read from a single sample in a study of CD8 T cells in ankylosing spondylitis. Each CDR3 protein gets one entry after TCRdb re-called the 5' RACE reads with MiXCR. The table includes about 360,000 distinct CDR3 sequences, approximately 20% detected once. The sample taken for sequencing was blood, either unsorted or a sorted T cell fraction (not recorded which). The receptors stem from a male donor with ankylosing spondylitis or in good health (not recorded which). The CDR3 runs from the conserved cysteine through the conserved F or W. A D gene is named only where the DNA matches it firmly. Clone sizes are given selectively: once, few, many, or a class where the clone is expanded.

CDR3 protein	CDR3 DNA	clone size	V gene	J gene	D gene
CSAPTSGNEQFF	TGCAGTGCCCCCACGAGCGGGAATGAGCAGTTCTTC	.	TRBV20-1	TRBJ2-1	.
CSVGNYGARSYEQYF	TGCAGCGTTGGTAATTACGGCGCCCGCTCCTACGAGCAGTACTTC	.	TRBV29-1	TRBJ2-7	.
CAIRDGLQETQYF	TGTGCCATCAGGGACGGCCTGCAAGAGACCCAGTACTTC	.	TRBV10-3	TRBJ2-5	.
CASHPTSLGQKLFF	TGTGCCAGCCACCCGACGAGTTTAGGTCAAAAACTGTTTTTT	.	TRBV6-1	TRBJ1-4	.
CASSLAIRHNEQFF	TGTGCCAGCAGCTTAGCGATTCGGCACAATGAGCAGTTCTTC	.	TRBV11-2	TRBJ2-1	.
CAIGGGEGTDTQYF	TGTGCCATTGGGGGGGGTGAGGGCACAGATACGCAGTATTTT	.	TRBV12-3/TRBV12-4	TRBJ2-3	TRBD2
CATGTRPNEQFF	TGTGCCACCGGGACTAGACCAAATGAGCAGTTCTTC	few	TRBV15	TRBJ2-1	TRBD2
CSARDWAGNEQFF	TGCAGTGCTAGAGATTGGGCAGGGAATGAGCAGTTCTTC	.	TRBV20-1	TRBJ2-1	.
CSARSQGGVQFF	TGCAGTGCTAGATCGCAGGGTGGTGTGCAGTTCTTC	.	TRBV20-1	TRBJ2-1	.
CASIRTGGWPDTQYF	TGTGCCAGCATTCGAACAGGGGGCTGGCCAGATACGCAGTATTTT	.	TRBV28	TRBJ2-3	TRBD1
CASRFSGGTPKETQYF	TGTGCCAGCAGATTCTCGGGCGGAACACCAAAAGAGACCCAGTACTTC	.	TRBV12-3/TRBV12-4	TRBJ2-5	.
CASSSKFRDTYNEQFF	TGTGCCAGCAGCTCAAAATTCCGGGACACCTACAATGAGCAGTTCTTC	.	TRBV7-9	TRBJ2-1	.
CSVVVPRSYEQYF	TGCAGCGTTGTCGTACCAAGATCCTACGAGCAGTACTTC	few	TRBV29-1	TRBJ2-7	.
CSAGQGQKMDTEAFF	TGCAGTGCTGGACAGGGCCAGAAGATGGACACTGAAGCTTTCTTT	.	TRBV20-1	TRBJ1-1	TRBD1
CASSQEMVQGWNEQFF	TGTGCCAGCAGCCAAGAAATGGTCCAGGGGTGGAATGAGCAGTTCTTC	few	TRBV3-1	TRBJ2-1	.
CASSSWTSGGRDTQYF	TGTGCCAGCAGCTCTTGGACTAGCGGGGGGAGAGATACGCAGTATTTT	.	TRBV13	TRBJ2-3	TRBD2
CSVEKIAGDSSGGLGETQYF	TGCAGCGTTGAAAAGATCGCGGGGGACTCTAGCGGGGGATTAGGGGAGACCCAGTACTTC	.	TRBV29-1	TRBJ2-5	TRBD2
CASSLTAEPRETQYF	TGTGCCAGCAGCCTGACCGCGGAACCAAGGGAGACCCAGTACTTC	few	TRBV12-3/TRBV12-4	TRBJ2-5	.
CASSEALQFF	TGTGCCAGCAGTGAAGCGCTTCAGTTCTTC	.	TRBV6-1	TRBJ2-1	.
CASSDPTSETDGELFF	TGTGCCAGCAGCGACCCGACTAGCGAAACGGACGGGGAGCTGTTTTTT	few	TRBV7-6	TRBJ2-2	TRBD2
CASSFRNGDSYEQYF	TGTGCCAGCAGTTTCCGGAATGGGGATTCCTACGAGCAGTACTTC	many	TRBV27	TRBJ2-7	.
CSVASGPSYEQYF	TGCAGCGTTGCCTCGGGACCCTCCTACGAGCAGTACTTC	.	TRBV29-1	TRBJ2-7	.
CASSLGHGANEQFF	TGTGCCAGCAGTCTAGGCCATGGGGCTAATGAGCAGTTCTTC	few	TRBV12-3/TRBV12-4	TRBJ2-1	.
CASSQQTGGAYEQYF	TGCGCCAGCAGCCAGCAGACAGGGGGCGCGTACGAGCAGTACTTC	.	TRBV4-1	TRBJ2-7	TRBD1
CASSLLQRNTGELFF	TGTGCCAGCAGCTTATTACAGAGGAACACCGGGGAGCTGTTTTTT	once	TRBV7-9	TRBJ2-2	.
CASSLGGHYEQYF	TGTGCCAGCAGCTTAGGGGGGCACTACGAGCAGTACTTC	.	TRBV7-9	TRBJ2-7	.
CASSLDRDATDTQYF	TGTGCCAGCAGCCTTGACAGGGATGCTACAGATACGCAGTATTTT	.	TRBV28	TRBJ2-3	TRBD1
CASSFTDLAQYF	TGTGCCAGCAGCTTTACGGATTTGGCCCAGTACTTC	few	TRBV11-2	TRBJ2-5	.
CASSEGYNEQFF	TGTGCCAGCAGTGAGGGTTACAATGAGCAGTTCTTC	many	TRBV25-1	TRBJ2-1	.
CASSPGGRHNEQFF	TGTGCCAGCAGTCCAGGGGGGCGTCACAATGAGCAGTTCTTC	.	TRBV12-3/TRBV12-4	TRBJ2-1	.
CASSSRSSYNEQFF	TGTGCCAGCAGTTCCAGGAGCTCCTACAATGAGCAGTTCTTC	many	TRBV12-3/TRBV12-4	TRBJ2-1	.
CASSAGGQETQYF	TGTGCCAGCAGTGCGGGGGGCCAAGAGACCCAGTACTTC	.	TRBV7-9	TRBJ2-5	TRBD2
CASSLRDSSYNEQFF	TGTGCCAGCAGTTTGCGGGACAGTTCCTACAATGAGCAGTTCTTC	.	TRBV6-5	TRBJ2-1	.
CASSDQEKLFF	TGTGCCAGCAGCGACCAAGAAAAACTGTTTTTT	few	TRBV27	TRBJ1-4	.
CASKLAGGPETQYF	TGCGCCAGCAAGCTAGCGGGGGGGCCCGAGACCCAGTACTTC	.	TRBV10-2	TRBJ2-5	TRBD2
CASSQGSGGPLDTQYF	TGCGCCAGCAGCCAAGGTAGCGGGGGGCCCTTGGATACGCAGTATTTT	.	TRBV4-1	TRBJ2-3	TRBD2
CASSNDRGIDTQYF	TGCGCCAGCAGCAACGACAGGGGGATAGATACGCAGTATTTT	few	TRBV5-1	TRBJ2-3	TRBD1
CASSPSAGQIPSYEQYF	TGTGCCAGCAGCCCCAGCGCGGGGCAGATACCATCTTACGAGCAGTACTTC	.	TRBV7-8	TRBJ2-7	.
CASSYRTDLYEQYF	TGTGCCAGCAGCTATCGGACAGACCTCTACGAGCAGTACTTC	few	TRBV5-6	TRBJ2-7	.
CASSLELVRQGAARSYEQYF	TGTGCCAGCAGTTTGGAGCTTGTGCGGCAGGGGGCTGCCCGCTCCTACGAGCAGTACTTC	few	TRBV12-3/TRBV12-4	TRBJ2-7	TRBD1
CSAWTDLNIQYF	TGCAGTGCTTGGACGGATCTAAACATTCAGTACTTC	.	TRBV20-1	TRBJ2-4	.
CASSLIIPGANEQFF	TGTGCCAGCAGCTTAATAATCCCCGGAGCAAATGAGCAGTTCTTC	.	TRBV7-2	TRBJ2-1	.
CASRPTGDVREQYF	TGTGCCAGCAGGCCGACGGGAGATGTGCGCGAGCAGTACTTC	.	TRBV5-6	TRBJ2-7	.
CASSLSGPLGTDTQYF	TGTGCCAGCAGTTTGAGCGGCCCCCTCGGGACAGATACGCAGTATTTT	many	TRBV12-3/TRBV12-4	TRBJ2-3	.
CASSNQDSYNEQFF	TGTGCCAGCAGTAATCAGGACAGCTACAATGAGCAGTTCTTC	few	TRBV28	TRBJ2-1	.
CSVPTGGGEQYF	TGCAGCGTTCCGACAGGGGGGGGCGAGCAGTACTTC	.	TRBV29-1	TRBJ2-7	TRBD1
CSAGPRLYGYTF	TGCAGTGCTGGCCCTCGTCTCTATGGCTACACCTTC	.	TRBV20-1	TRBJ1-2	.
CASSLSMGGTEAFF	TGTGCCAGCAGCTTATCCATGGGGGGCACTGAAGCTTTCTTT	few	TRBV7-9	TRBJ1-1	.
CASGEGGSTTYEQYF	TGCGCCAGCGGGGAGGGGGGGTCGACCACCTACGAGCAGTACTTC	.	TRBV5-1	TRBJ2-7	.
CSAFGQISSYNEQFF	TGCAGTGCCTTCGGACAGATAAGCTCCTACAATGAGCAGTTCTTC	.	TRBV20-1	TRBJ2-1	.
CASNSRTGTSVFNEQFF	TGTGCCAGCAACAGCCGAACCGGGACTAGCGTGTTCAATGAGCAGTTCTTC	few	TRBV12-3/TRBV12-4	TRBJ2-1	TRBD2
CASSTRGQDTGELFF	TGTGCCAGCAGCACCCGGGGGCAGGACACCGGGGAGCTGTTTTTT	few	TRBV7-9	TRBJ2-2	.
CASRIAGGPYEQYF	TGTGCCAGCAGGATAGCGGGGGGGCCGTACGAGCAGTACTTC	.	TRBV6-1	TRBJ2-7	TRBD2
CASRKISWTNEKLFF	TGTGCCAGCAGGAAAATCAGTTGGACTAATGAAAAACTGTTTTTT	few	TRBV28	TRBJ1-4	.
CASSVGGGGQAQETQYF	TGTGCCAGCAGCGTCGGAGGAGGTGGACAGGCGCAAGAGACCCAGTACTTC	few	TRBV9	TRBJ2-5	TRBD1
CASSLSIEETQYF	TGTGCCAGCAGTCTATCCATAGAAGAGACCCAGTACTTC	.	TRBV12-3/TRBV12-4	TRBJ2-5	.
CASSGTSGTYNEQFF	TGTGCCAGCAGTGGGACAAGCGGTACCTACAATGAGCAGTTCTTC	.	TRBV2	TRBJ2-1	.
CSVVTTGTGDSNQPQHF	TGCAGCGTCGTAACCACCGGGACAGGGGATAGCAATCAGCCCCAGCATTTT	.	TRBV29-1	TRBJ1-5	TRBD1
CASSGGDDEKLFF	TGTGCCAGCAGTGGGGGGGATGATGAAAAACTGTTTTTT	few	TRBV2	TRBJ1-4	.
CSVEVGDGYEQYF	TGCAGCGTTGAGGTAGGGGATGGGTACGAGCAGTACTTC	.	TRBV29-1	TRBJ2-7	.